This T cell receptor (beta chain) was identified during a study of Ad26.COV2.S vaccination and SARS-CoV-2 variants. The treatment here: some 19 received Ad26.COV2.S at low or high dose, single or two shots; about 5 received placebo; per-sample allocation not given. Vaccine and placebo recipients were sampled on day 63 after the first injection. Built on an Ad26 vector, the vaccine expressed Wuhan-strain SARS-CoV-2 spike. To note about this clone: The antigen remains unidentified.

CDR3 length equals 19 residues. The assay was immunoSEQ multiplex PCR, and TCRdb's table has in-frame clones only and misses some. Of around 320,000 clones listed, around 83% are singletons. General observations from the study: Substantial breadth was reportedly displayed by spike-specific CD8+ and CD4+ T cell responses after vaccination.

The rearrangement links TRBV21-1 to TRBJ2-5; the D call of TRBD2 is as the table states it, not checked on the DNA. TRBV21-1 is an annotated pseudogene. The receptor's source is a person aged 18-65 years who received the Ad26.COV2.S COVID-19 vaccine or a placebo. The specimen was peripheral blood, collected in a trial of Ad26.COV2.S vaccine versus placebo. The CDR3 DNA is TGTGCCAGCACCCCGACTAGCGGGGGAGGTATTCAGGACCAAGAGACCCAGTACTTC. This codes for CASTPTSGGGIQDQETQYF.